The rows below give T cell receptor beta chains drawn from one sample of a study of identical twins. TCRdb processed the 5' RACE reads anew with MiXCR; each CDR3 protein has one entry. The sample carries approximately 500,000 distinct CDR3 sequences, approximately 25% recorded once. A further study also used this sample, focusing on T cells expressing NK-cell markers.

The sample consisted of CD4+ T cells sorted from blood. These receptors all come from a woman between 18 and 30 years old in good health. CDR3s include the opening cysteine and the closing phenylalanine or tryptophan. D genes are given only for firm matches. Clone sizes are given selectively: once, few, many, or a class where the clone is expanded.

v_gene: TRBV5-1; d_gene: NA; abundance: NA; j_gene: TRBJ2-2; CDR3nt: TGCGCCAGCCGCACGCGAGGGACGAACACCGGGGAGCTGTTTTTT; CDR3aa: CASRTRGTNTGELFF
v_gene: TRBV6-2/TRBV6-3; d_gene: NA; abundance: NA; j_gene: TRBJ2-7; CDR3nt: TGTGCCACCCACTTCAAAACAGTCCACGTATACGAGCAGTACTTC; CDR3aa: CATHFKTVHVYEQYF
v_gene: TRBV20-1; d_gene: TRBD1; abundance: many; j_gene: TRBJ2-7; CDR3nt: TGCAGTGCTAGAGAGGGACAGTACGAGCAGTACTTC; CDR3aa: CSAREGQYEQYF
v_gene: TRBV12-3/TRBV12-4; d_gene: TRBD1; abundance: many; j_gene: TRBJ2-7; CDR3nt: TGTGCCAGCAGTTCCATGGGACAGCGGCAGTACTTC; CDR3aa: CASSSMGQRQYF
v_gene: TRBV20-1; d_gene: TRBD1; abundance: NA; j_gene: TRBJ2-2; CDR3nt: TGCAGTGCTAGGGAGAGACAGGGGGCTTTCAACACCGGGGAGCTGTTTTTT; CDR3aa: CSARERQGAFNTGELFF
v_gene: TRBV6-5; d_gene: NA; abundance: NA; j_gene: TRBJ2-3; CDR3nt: TGTGCCAGCAGTTATCAGTTCTCTAGCACAGATACGCAGTATTTT; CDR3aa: CASSYQFSSTDTQYF
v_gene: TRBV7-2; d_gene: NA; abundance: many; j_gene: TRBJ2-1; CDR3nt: TGTGCCAGCAGCTTAACTGCCTACAATGAGCAGTTCTTC; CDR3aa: CASSLTAYNEQFF
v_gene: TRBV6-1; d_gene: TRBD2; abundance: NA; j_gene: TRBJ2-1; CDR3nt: TGTGCCAGCGTAGCGGGGGGGCAGGCTGAGCAGTTCTTC; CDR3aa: CASVAGGQAEQFF
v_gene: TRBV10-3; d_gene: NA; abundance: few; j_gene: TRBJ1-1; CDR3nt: TGTGCCATCAGACGAACACAGGGGAACACTGAAGCTTTCTTT; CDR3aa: CAIRRTQGNTEAFF
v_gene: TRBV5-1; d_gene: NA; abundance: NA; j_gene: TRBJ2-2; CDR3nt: TGCGCCAGCAGCTTCTTCGGGAGCATCAACACCGGGGAGCTGTTTTTT; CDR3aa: CASSFFGSINTGELFF
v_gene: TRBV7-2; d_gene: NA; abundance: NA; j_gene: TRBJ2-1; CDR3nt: TGTGCCAGCAGCTCTAACCGGGACACTGAGCAGTTCTTC; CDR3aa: CASSSNRDTEQFF
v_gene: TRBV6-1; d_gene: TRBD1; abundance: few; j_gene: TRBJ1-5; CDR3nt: TGTGCCAGCAGTGGCAGACAGGGAGGGAGCAATCAGCCCCAGCATTTT; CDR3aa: CASSGRQGGSNQPQHF
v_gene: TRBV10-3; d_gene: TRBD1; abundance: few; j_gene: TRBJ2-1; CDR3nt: TGTGCCATCAGTGAACCCGGGACAGCGAACAATGAGCAGTTCTTC; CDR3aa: CAISEPGTANNEQFF
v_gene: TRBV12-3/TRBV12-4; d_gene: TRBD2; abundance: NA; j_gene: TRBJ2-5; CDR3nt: TGTGCCAGCAGTCGAAAACTAGCGGGAGAAGGAGTGACCCAGTACTTC; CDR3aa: CASSRKLAGEGVTQYF
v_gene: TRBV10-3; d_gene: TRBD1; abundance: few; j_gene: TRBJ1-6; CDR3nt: TGTGCCCGTGGAACAGGGGAGTGGAATTCACCCCTCCACTTT; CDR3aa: CARGTGEWNSPLHF
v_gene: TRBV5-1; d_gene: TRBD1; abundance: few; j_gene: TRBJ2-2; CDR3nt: TGCGCCAGCAGCGCGGACAGGGGACCCACCGGGGAGCTGTTTTTT; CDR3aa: CASSADRGPTGELFF
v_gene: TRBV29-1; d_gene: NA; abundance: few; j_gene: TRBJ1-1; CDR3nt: TGCAGCGTTGCCGGGACAAGCAACACTGAAGCTTTCTTT; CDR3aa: CSVAGTSNTEAFF
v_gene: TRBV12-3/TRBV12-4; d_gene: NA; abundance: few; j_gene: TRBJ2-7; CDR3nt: TGTGCCAGCACCGTGGTGCGAGGCGAGCAGTACTTC; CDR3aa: CASTVVRGEQYF
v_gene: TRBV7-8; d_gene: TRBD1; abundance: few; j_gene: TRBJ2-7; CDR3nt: TGTGCCAGCAGCCCGTTTTACGGGGACAGGGTCTACGAGCAGTACTTC; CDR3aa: CASSPFYGDRVYEQYF
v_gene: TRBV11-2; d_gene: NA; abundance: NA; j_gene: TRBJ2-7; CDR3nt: TGTGCCAGCAGCGCCCACCCGGACTACGAGCAGTACTTC; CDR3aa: CASSAHPDYEQYF
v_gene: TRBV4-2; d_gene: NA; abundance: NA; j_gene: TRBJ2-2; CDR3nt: TGTGCCAGCAGCGCCCGCCCGGCCGGGGAGCTGTTTTTT; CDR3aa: CASSARPAGELFF
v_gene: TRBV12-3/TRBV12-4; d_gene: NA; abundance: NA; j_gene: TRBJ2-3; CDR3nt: TGTGCCAGCAGCGCTTTTAGACAGGACCCGCAGTATTTT; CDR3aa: CASSAFRQDPQYF
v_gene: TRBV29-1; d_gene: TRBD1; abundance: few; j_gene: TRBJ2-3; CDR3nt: TGCAGCGTCTCCAAACAGGGGGCCCCAGATACGCAGTATTTT; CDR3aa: CSVSKQGAPDTQYF
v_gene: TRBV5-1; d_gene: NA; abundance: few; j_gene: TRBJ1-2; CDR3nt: TGCGCCAGCAGCTTGGGGCCGGCGCATGGCTACACCTTC; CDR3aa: CASSLGPAHGYTF
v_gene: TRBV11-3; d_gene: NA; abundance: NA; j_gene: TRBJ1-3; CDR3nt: TGTGCCAGCGGCCCGGGGGCTGGAAACACCATATATTTT; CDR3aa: CASGPGAGNTIYF
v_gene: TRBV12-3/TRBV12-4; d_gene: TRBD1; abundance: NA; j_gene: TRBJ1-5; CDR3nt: TGTGCCAGCAGTTTAGGGCAGGGGGACCCCCTCAATCAGCCCCAGCATTTT; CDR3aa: CASSLGQGDPLNQPQHF
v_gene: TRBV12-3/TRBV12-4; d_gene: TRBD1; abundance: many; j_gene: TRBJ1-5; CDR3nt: TGTGCCAGCAGACCGACAGGGAATCAGCCCCAGCATTTT; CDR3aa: CASRPTGNQPQHF
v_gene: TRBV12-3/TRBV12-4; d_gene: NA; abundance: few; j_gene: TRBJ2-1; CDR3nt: TGTGCCAGCAGCGCCAACACTGACAATGAGCAGTTCTTC; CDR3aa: CASSANTDNEQFF
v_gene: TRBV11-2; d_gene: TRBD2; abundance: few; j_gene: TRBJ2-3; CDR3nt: TGTGCCAGCAGCCGGGCGGGGGGAACGTCTAGCACAGATACGCAGTATTTT; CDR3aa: CASSRAGGTSSTDTQYF
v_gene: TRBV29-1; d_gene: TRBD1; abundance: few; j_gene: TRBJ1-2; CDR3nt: TGCAGCGTTGAGGGACAGGGGAATGGCTACACCTTC; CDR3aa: CSVEGQGNGYTF
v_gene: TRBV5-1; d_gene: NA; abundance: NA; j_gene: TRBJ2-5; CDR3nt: TGCGCCAGCAGCCAGGGCCCAGAGGAGACCCAGTACTTC; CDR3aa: CASSQGPEETQYF
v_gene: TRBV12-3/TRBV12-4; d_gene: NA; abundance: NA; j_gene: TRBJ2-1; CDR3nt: TGTGCCAGCAGTCCATGGCGGACCTACAATGAGCAGTTCTTC; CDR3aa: CASSPWRTYNEQFF
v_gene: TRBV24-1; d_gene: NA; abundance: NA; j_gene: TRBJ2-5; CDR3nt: TGTGCCACCAGTGAGTCCGCTCAAGAGACCCAGTACTTC; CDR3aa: CATSESAQETQYF
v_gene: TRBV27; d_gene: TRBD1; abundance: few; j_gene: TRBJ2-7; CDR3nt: TGTGCCAGCAGTTTGCTTCGACAGGGGGCCTCCTACGAGCAGTACTTC; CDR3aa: CASSLLRQGASYEQYF